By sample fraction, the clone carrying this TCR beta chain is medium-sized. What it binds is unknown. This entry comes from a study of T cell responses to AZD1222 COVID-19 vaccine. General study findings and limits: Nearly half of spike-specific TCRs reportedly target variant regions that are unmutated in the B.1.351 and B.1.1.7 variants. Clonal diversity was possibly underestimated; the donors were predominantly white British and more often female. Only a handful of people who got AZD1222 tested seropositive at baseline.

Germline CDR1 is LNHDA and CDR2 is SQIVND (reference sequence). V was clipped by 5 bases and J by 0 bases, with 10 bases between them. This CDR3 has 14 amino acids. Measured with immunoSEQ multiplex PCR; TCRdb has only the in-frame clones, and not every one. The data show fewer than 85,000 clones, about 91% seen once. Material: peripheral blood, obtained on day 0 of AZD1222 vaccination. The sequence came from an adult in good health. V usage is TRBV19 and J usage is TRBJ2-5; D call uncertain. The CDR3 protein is CASSPATYQETQYF. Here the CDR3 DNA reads TGTGCCAGTAGTCCAGCTACGTACCAAGAGACCCAGTACTTC.